A single sample gave rise to the 22 T cell receptor beta chains below, sequenced in a study of blood T cells in healthy people across ages. Using a J-beta primer mix together with a sample-barcoded 5' primer, a second PCR was run for about 7 to 12 cycles. TCRdb used MiXCR to reprocess the 5' RACE reads, holding one entry per CDR3 protein. The sample has 1.5 million or so distinct CDR3 sequences; about 45% are singletons. Sequenced: blood. The receptors derive from a woman younger than 30 in good health.

CDR3 sequence: CASSYGTGLYSPLHF. The CDR3 DNA reads TGTGCCAGCAGTTACGGGACAGGACTATATTCACCCCTCCACTTT. The chain combines TRBV7-2 with TRBJ1-6, with 8 bases fitting TRBD1. The CDR3 has 15 residues. The V gene end was trimmed by 6 bases and the J gene end by 8 bases; junction bases not matched to a gene: 9. Germline V CDR1 and CDR2: SGHTA, FQGNSA.

This clonotype came up a few times. The genes are TRBV9 and TRBJ2-1; perhaps D is TRBD1 or TRBD2 (5 bases each). The CDR3 totals 15 residues. V gave up 6 bases and J gave up 1 base, with 14 bases separating them. Germline loops: CDR1 SGDLS, CDR2 YYNGEE. The CDR3 DNA reads TGTGCCAGCACCGTGGCTGGGGGTTCCTACAATGAGCAGTTCTTC. Its protein product is CASTVAGGSYNEQFF.

The table lists this clonotype with a count of one. This sequence joins TRBV7-2 and TRBJ1-2; TRBD1 might be the D (6 bases). Per the germline V gene, CDR1 is SGHTA and CDR2 is FQGNSA. The CDR3 runs 13 residues. Trimming took 2 bases from V and 7 from J, leaving 11 bases between them. The DNA of the CDR3 is TGTGCCAGCAGCTTAAGGTCAGGGGCTGGCTACACCTTC. It is translated as CASSLRSGAGYTF.

The gene calls are TRBV12-3 or TRBV12-4 and TRBJ1-5; D unclear. The V end was cut by 5 bases, the J end by 5 bases, with 10 bases between. The CDR3 length is 13 residues. Here the CDR3 reads CASSPAGDQPQHF. The CDR3 DNA is TGTGCCAGCAGTCCCGCTGGGGATCAGCCCCAGCATTTT.

This clonotype has just a few counts. The V call is TRBV24-1, the J call TRBJ2-1; the D is unclear. V lost 6 bases and J 3 bases, leaving 8 bases between the germline ends. The CDR3 consists of 13 residues. Germline assignment: CDR1 KGHDR and CDR2 SFDVKD. The chain's CDR3 is CATSLGVYNEQFF. DNA of the CDR3: TGTGCCACCAGTCTTGGAGTCTACAATGAGCAGTTCTTC.

The V gene is TRBV20-1, the J gene TRBJ2-2; tentative D call: TRBD2 (7 bases). V shed 2 bases and J shed 4 bases, with 14 bases lying between them. This CDR3 comprises 15 residues. CDR1 and CDR2 from the germline V gene are DFQATT and SNEGSKA (reference sequence). The DNA for the CDR3 is TGCAGTGCTAGATCCGACGGGGGGCCCACCGGGGAGCTGTTTTTT. This sequence encodes CSARSDGGPTGELFF.

A few counts support this clonotype. The chain recombines TRBV5-1 with TRBJ2-5; a possible D gene is TRBD2 (6 bases). The CDR3 extends over 18 amino acids. V lost 4 bases and J lost 11, with 33 bases in between. CDR1 and CDR2 from the germline V gene are SGHRS and YFSETQ. The CDR3 coding sequence is TGCGCCAGCAGCCCCGGTCTCGGGATCGTGGGAGGACCCAATGAGCAGTACTTC. Translation gives CASSPGLGIVGGPNEQYF.

V gene TRBV10-3 combines with J gene TRBJ1-4, with TRBD1 matching 10 bases. CDR3 length: 18 amino acids. Losses at the gene ends were 2 bases for V and 7 bases for J; bases not matched to a gene: 13. Germline V CDR1 and CDR2: ENHRY, SYGVKD. CDR3 in DNA: TGTGCCATCAGTGAGCGAAAAAACCCCGGGACAGGGGTTGAAAAACTGTTTTTT. Amino acid sequence: CAISERKNPGTGVEKLFF.

The V call is TRBV3-1, the J call TRBJ1-2; weak D call: TRBD1 (6 bases). This CDR3 is 18 amino acids long. Germline CDR1 reads LGHDT; CDR2 reads YNNKEL (reference sequence). The ends were cut back, 0 bases at V and 6 bases at J, with 23 bases in the middle. This CDR3 is CASSQEISIWGGRDGYTF. The CDR3 DNA reads as TGTGCCAGCAGCCAAGAAATTTCTATCTGGGGGGGCCGCGATGGCTACACCTTC.

This clonotype was detected only a few times. V usage is TRBV4-1 and J usage is TRBJ2-1, with D tentatively TRBD2 (6 bases). Germline V gene data show CDR1 as MGHRA and CDR2 as YSYEKL. The CDR3 has 16 amino acids. V lost 3 bases and J lost 3, with 15 bases in between. This CDR3 is CASSQVTSLVYNEQFF. CDR3 coding DNA: TGCGCCAGCAGCCAGGTTACTAGCCTGGTCTACAATGAGCAGTTCTTC.

The chain is built from TRBV20-1 and TRBJ1-1; 7 bases fit TRBD1. CDR3 length: 15 amino acids. CDR1 DFQATT and CDR2 SNEGSKA come from the germline V gene (reference sequence). After removal of 1 base from V and 5 bases from J, the junction contained 10 bases not matched to a gene. The CDR3 sequence is CSARALWQGGTEAFF. In nucleotides, the CDR3 is TGCAGTGCTAGAGCCCTTTGGCAGGGGGGAACTGAAGCTTTCTTT.

CDR3 protein: CASGRVDSPLHF. In DNA form, the CDR3 reads TGTGCTAGTGGTAGGGTGGATTCACCCCTCCACTTT. V and J are TRBV12-5 and TRBJ1-6; no clear D gene. CDR3 size: 12 residues. Germline-derived CDR1 and CDR2 are LGHNT and FRNRAP. Trimming removed 5 bases from V and 8 bases from J, with 7 bases in between.

The table lists this clonotype with a few counts. The V call is TRBV7-9, the J call TRBJ2-4; D call uncertain. The DNA end lines up better with TRBJ2-7; the J call may be wrong. CDR3 length: 9 residues. Germline-derived CDR1 and CDR2 are SEHNR and FQNEAQ (reference sequence). CDR3: CASSREQYF. The CDR3 DNA sequence: TGTGCCAGCAGCCGCGAGCAGTACTTC.

The rearrangement uses TRBV10-2 and TRBJ2-7; D is undetermined. The V end lost 4 bases, the J end lost 2 bases, and 9 bases lay between the germline ends. Germline loops: CDR1 WSHSY, CDR2 SAAADI. The CDR3 sequence is 13 residues long. In DNA, the CDR3 is TGCGCCAGCAGTGCTGCCCCCGCCTACGAGCAGTACTTC. Translation: CASSAAPAYEQYF.

This clonotype was seen ten or more times. Germline and junction disagree at one end, which may indicate a read error. V gene TRBV7-2 combines with J gene TRBJ2-3, with a tentative D call TRBD2 (5 bases). The germline CDR1 and CDR2 sequences are SGHTA and FQGNSA. There are 14 residues in the CDR3. CDR3 amino acids: CASSLALSTDTQYF. In nucleotides, the CDR3 is TGTGCCAGCAGTTTAGCGCTTAGCACAGATACGCAGTATTTT.

This sequence joins TRBV7-6 and TRBJ2-1, with D hard to call. This CDR3 has 15 amino acids. CDR1 SGHVS and CDR2 FNYEAQ come from the germline V gene. V lost 1 base to trimming and J lost 6 bases, with 13 bases between them. Written as DNA, the CDR3 is TGTGCCAGCAGCTTAGGGGCCAATCTATTCAATGAGCAGTTCTTC. Translated, it gives CASSLGANLFNEQFF.

J is TRBJ1-2 and V is TRBV27; D is ambiguous. CDR1 and CDR2 from the germline V gene are MNHEY and SMNVEV (reference sequence). V was trimmed by 6 bases and J by 2 bases, leaving 10 bases between them. There are 13 residues in the CDR3. The CDR3 bases are TGTGCCAGCAGCTCCTCCTGGAACTATGGCTACACCTTC. The encoded protein is CASSSSWNYGYTF.

The chain couples TRBV11-2 to TRBJ2-1; no clear D gene. This CDR3 is 16 amino acids long. Trimming removed 4 bases from V and 0 bases from J, with 13 bases in between. Germline lookup yields CDR1 SGHAT and CDR2 FQNNGV. The CDR3 spells CASSSRSRPSYNEQFF. DNA for the CDR3: TGTGCCAGCAGCTCCCGGAGCAGACCCTCCTACAATGAGCAGTTCTTC.

V is TRBV25-1 and J is TRBJ2-2; D gene unclear. The ends were cut back, 4 bases at V and 0 bases at J, with 9 bases in the middle. The germline CDR1 and CDR2 sequences are MGHDK and SYGVNS. The CDR3 length is 15 residues. As DNA, the CDR3 is TGTGCCAGCAGTGCCGCGTTCGCGAACACCGGGGAGCTGTTTTTT. As protein: CASSAAFANTGELFF.

The chain combines TRBV27 with TRBJ1-5; D not resolved. The germline gives CDR1 MNHEY, CDR2 SMNVEV (reference sequence). Between the trimmed V and J ends, which lost 5 bases and 5 bases, there was a span of 19 bases. This CDR3 has 16 residues. This CDR3 is CASSPFLRSPYQPQHF. CDR3 DNA sequence: TGTGCCAGCAGTCCCTTTCTTAGGAGCCCCTATCAGCCCCAGCATTTT.

This clonotype was seen a few times. The chain joins TRBV9 to TRBJ2-7; D is perhaps TRBD1 (6 bases). The V gene's germline CDR1 is SGDLS and CDR2 YYNGEE. V was clipped by 2 bases and J by 2 bases, with 14 bases between them. This CDR3 has 15 residues. The CDR3, as DNA: TGTGCCAGCAGCGTCGGGGACAATCAGGCCTACGAGCAGTACTTC. Translating it yields CASSVGDNQAYEQYF.

This clonotype was seen a handful of times. V is TRBV7-2 and J is TRBJ2-7; D remains ambiguous. V was trimmed by 0 bases and J by 3 bases, leaving 9 bases between them. Germline CDR1 SGHTA, CDR2 FQGNSA. This CDR3 is built from 14 residues. In DNA form, the CDR3 reads TGTGCCAGCAGCTTAGCTTTCCCGGGCTACGAGCAGTACTTC. This gives the protein CASSLAFPGYEQYF. The whole variable domain, remainder taken from reference TRBV7-2 and TRBJ2-7, is GAGVSQSPSNKVTEKGKDVELRCDPISGHTALYWYRQSLGQGLEFLIYFQGNSAPDKSGLPSDRFSAERTGGSVSTLTIQRTQQEDSAVYLCASSLAFPGYEQYFGPGTRLTVT.